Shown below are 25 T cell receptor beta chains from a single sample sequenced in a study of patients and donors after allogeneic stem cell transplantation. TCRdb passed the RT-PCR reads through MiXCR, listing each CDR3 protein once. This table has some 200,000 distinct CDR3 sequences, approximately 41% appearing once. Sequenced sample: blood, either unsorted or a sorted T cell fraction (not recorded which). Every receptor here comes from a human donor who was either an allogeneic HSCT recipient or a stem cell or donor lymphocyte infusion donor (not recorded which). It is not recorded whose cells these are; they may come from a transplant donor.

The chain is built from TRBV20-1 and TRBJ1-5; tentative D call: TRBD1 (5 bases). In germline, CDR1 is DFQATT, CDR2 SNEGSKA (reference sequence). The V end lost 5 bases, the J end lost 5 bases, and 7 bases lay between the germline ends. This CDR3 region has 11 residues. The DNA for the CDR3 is TGCAGTGCTGGGACGGATCAGCCCCAGCATTTT. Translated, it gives CSAGTDQPQHF.

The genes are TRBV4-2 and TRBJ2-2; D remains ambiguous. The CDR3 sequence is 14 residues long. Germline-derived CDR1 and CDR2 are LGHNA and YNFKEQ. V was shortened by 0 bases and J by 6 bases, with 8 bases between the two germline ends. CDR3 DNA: TGTGCCAGCAGCCAAGACCCCGATGCCGGGGAGCTGTTTTTT. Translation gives CASSQDPDAGELFF.

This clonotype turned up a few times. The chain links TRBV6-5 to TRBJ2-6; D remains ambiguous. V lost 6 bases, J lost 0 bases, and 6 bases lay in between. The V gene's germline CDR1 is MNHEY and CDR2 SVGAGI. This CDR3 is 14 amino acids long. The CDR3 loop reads CASRPSSGANVLTF. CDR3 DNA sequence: TGTGCCAGCAGGCCCAGCTCTGGGGCCAACGTCCTGACTTTC.

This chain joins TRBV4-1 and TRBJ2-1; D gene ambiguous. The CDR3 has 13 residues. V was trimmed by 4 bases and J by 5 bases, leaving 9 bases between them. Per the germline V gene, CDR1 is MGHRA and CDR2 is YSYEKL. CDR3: CASSRMVNNEQFF. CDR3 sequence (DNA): TGCGCCAGCAGCCGGATGGTTAACAATGAGCAGTTCTTC.

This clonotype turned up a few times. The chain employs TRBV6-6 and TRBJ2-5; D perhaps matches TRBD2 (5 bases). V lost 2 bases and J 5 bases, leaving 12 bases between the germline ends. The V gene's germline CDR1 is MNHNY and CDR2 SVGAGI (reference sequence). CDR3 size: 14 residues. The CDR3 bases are TGTGCCAGCAGTTACGGGAGTACGAGGGAGACCCAGTACTTC. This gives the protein CASSYGSTRETQYF.

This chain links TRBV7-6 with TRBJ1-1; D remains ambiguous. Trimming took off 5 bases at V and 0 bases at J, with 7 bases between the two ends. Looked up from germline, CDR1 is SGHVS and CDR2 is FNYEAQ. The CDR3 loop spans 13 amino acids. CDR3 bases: TGTGCCAGCAGCGCTCGGATGAACACTGAAGCTTTCTTT. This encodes CASSARMNTEAFF.

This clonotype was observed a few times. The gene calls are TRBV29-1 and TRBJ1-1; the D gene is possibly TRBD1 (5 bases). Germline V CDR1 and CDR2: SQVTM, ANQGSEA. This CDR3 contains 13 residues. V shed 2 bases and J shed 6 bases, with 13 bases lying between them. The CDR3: CSVEQGLRPEAFF. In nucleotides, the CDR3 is TGCAGCGTTGAACAGGGACTGAGGCCTGAAGCTTTCTTT.

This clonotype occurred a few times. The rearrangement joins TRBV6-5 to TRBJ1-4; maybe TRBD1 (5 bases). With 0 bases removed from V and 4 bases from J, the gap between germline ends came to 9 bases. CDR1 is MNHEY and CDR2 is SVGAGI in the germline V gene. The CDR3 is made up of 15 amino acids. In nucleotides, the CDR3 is TGTGCCAGCAGTTACTCGGGACCGAATAATGAAAAACTGTTTTTT. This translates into CASSYSGPNNEKLFF.

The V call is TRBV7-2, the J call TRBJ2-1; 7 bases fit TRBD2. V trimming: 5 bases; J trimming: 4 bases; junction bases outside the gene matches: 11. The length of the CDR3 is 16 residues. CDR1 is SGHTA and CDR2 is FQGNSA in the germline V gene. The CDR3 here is CASSRLTSTTYNEQFF. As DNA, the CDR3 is TGTGCCAGCAGCCGCTTGACTAGCACCACGTACAATGAGCAGTTCTTC.

The CDR3 loop reads CASRAEGGRVSDTQYF. The CDR3 DNA sequence: TGTGCCAGTAGGGCCGAAGGCGGGAGGGTTTCAGATACGCAGTATTTT. The V and J genes are TRBV19 and TRBJ2-3; TRBD2 agrees at 9 bases. The CDR3 totals 16 residues. V gave up 6 bases and J gave up 4 bases; unmatched junction bases: 11. Germline loops: CDR1 LNHDA, CDR2 SQIVND (reference sequence).

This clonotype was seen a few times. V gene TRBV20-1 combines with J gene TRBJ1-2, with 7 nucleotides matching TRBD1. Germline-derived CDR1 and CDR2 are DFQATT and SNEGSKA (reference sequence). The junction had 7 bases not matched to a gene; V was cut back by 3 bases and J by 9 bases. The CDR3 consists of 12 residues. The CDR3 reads CSASGQDERYTF. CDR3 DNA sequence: TGCAGTGCTAGTGGACAGGATGAACGCTACACCTTC.

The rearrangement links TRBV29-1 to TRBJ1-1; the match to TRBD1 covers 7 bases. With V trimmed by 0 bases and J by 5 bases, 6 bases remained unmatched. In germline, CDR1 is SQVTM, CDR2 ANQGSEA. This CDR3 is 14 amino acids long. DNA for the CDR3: TGCAGCGTTGAAGATTCAGGGGGTTGGACTGAAGCTTTCTTT. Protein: CSVEDSGGWTEAFF.

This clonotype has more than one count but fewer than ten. Here the CDR3 DNA reads TGTGCCAGCAGCCTTAGCGGGAGCTGGTATGAGCAGTTCTTC. Amino acids: CASSLSGSWYEQFF. The chain uses TRBV14 and TRBJ2-1; the match to TRBD2 covers 9 bases. This CDR3 has 14 residues. The germline V gene has CDR1 SGHDN and CDR2 FVKESK. The J segment lost 8 bases and the V segment lost 4 bases, leaving 6 bases of the junction unmatched.

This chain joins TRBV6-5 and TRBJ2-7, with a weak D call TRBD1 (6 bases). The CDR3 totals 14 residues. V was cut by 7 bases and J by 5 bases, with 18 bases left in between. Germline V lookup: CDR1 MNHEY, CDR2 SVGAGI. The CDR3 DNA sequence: TGTGCCAGCACATCGGAGGCAGGGGATAACGAGCAGTACTTC. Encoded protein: CASTSEAGDNEQYF.

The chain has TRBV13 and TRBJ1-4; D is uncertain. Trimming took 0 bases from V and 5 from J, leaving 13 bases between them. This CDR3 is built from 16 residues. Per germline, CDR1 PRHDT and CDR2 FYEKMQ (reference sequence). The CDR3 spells CASSLGHQLSNEKLFF. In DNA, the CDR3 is TGTGCCAGCAGCTTAGGTCATCAGCTGTCGAATGAAAAACTGTTTTTT. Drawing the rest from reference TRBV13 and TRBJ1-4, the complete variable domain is AAGVIQSPRHLIKEKRETATLKCYPIPRHDTVYWYQQGPGQDPQFLISFYEKMQSDKGSIPDRFSAQQFSDYHSELNMSSLELGDSALYFCASSLGHQLSNEKLFFGSGTQLSVL.

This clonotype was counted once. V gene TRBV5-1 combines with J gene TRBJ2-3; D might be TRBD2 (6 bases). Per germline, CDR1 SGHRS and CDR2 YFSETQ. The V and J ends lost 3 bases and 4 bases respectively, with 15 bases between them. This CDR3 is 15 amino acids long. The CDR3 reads CASSSAGHQSDTQYF. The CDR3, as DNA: TGCGCCAGCAGCTCAGCGGGTCATCAATCAGATACGCAGTATTTT.

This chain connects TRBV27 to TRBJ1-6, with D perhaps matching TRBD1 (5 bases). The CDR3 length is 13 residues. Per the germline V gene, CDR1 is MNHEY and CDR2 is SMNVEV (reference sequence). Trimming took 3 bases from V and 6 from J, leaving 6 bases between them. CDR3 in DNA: TGTGCCAGCAGTTTTCAGGGTAATTCACCCCTCCACTTT. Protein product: CASSFQGNSPLHF.

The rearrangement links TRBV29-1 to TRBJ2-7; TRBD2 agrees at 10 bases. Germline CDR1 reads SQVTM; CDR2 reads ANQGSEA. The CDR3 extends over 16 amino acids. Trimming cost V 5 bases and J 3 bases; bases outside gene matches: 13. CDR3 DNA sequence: TGCAGCGTTTATTCCAGCGGGAGGGCTGGTGGCTACGAGCAGTACTTC. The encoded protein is CSVYSSGRAGGYEQYF.

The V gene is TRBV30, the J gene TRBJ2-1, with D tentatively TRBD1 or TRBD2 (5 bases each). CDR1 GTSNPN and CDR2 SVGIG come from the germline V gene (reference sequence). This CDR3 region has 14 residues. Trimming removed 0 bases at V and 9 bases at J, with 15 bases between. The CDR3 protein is CAWSVDLRDGEQFF. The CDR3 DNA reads TGTGCCTGGAGTGTAGATCTTAGGGACGGTGAGCAGTTCTTC.

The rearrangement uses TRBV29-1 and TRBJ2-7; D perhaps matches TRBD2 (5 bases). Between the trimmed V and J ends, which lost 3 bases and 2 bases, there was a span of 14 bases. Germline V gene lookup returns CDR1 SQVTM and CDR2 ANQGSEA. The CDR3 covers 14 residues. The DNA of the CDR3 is TGCAGCGTTGAGGGAGATGCCGAAGCCTACGAGCAGTACTTC. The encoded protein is CSVEGDAEAYEQYF.

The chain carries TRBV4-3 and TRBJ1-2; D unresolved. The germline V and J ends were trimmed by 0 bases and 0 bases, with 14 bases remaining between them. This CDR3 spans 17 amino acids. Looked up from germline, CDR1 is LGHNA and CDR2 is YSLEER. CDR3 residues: CASSQDLGGPPNYGYTF. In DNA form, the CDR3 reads TGCGCCAGCAGCCAAGATTTGGGCGGTCCCCCTAACTATGGCTACACCTTC.

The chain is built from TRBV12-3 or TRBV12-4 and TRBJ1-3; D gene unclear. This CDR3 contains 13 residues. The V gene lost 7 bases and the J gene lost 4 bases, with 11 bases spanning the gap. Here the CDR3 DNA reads TGTGCCAGCAACCCTCCGGGGGGAAACACCATATATTTT. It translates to CASNPPGGNTIYF.

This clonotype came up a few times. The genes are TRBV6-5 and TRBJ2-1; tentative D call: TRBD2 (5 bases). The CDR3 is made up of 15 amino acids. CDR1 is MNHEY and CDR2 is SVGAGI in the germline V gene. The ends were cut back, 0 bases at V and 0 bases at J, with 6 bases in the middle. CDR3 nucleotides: TGTGCCAGCAGTTACTCGGGGAGCTCCTACAATGAGCAGTTCTTC. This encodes CASSYSGSSYNEQFF.

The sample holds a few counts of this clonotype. CDR3: CATSRDSDYSPLHF. In DNA form, the CDR3 reads TGTGCCACCAGCAGAGATAGTGACTACTCACCCCTCCACTTT. This chain uses TRBV15 with TRBJ1-6; D ambiguous. This CDR3 contains 14 residues. Trimming removed 0 bases from V and 10 bases from J, with 10 bases in between. Germline lookup yields CDR1 LNHNV and CDR2 YYDKDF (reference sequence).

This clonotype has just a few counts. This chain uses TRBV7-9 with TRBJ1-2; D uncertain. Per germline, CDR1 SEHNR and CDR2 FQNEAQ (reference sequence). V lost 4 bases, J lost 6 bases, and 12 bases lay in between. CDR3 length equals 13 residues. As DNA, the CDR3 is TGTGCCAGCAGCTCCTTATTGAAAAATGGCTACACCTTC. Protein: CASSSLLKNGYTF.